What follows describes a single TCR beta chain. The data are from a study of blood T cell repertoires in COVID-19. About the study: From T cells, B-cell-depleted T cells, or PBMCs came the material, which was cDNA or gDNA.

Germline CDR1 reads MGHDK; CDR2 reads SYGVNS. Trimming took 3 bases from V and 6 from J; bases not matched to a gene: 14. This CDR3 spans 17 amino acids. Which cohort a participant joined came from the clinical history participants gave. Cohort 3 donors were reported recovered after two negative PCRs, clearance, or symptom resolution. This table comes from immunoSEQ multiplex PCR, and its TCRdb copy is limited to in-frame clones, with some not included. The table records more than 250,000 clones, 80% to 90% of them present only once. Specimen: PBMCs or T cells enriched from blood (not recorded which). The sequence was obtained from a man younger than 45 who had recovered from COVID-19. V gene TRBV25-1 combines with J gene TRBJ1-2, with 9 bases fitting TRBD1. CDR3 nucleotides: TGTGCCAGCAGTGACCACACCCCGGGACAGGGTAGCGATGGCTACACCTTC. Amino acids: CASSDHTPGQGSDGYTF.